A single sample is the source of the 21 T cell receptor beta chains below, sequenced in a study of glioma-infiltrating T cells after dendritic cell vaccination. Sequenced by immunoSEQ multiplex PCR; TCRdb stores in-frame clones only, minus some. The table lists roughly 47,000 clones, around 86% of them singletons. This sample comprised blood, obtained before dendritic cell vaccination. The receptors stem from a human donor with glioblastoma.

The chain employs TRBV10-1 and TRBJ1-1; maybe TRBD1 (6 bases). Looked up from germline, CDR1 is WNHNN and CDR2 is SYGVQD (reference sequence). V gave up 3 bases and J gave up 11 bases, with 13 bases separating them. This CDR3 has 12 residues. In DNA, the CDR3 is TGCGCCAGCAGTGAATCAGGGGCCCGCGCTTTCTTT. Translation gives CASSESGARAFF.

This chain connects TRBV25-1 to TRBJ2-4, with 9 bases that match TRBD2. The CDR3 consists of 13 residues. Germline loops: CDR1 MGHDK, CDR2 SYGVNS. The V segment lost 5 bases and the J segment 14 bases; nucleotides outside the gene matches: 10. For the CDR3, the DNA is TGTGCCAGCAGTCCCGCGGGGGGGGATCAGAAGTACTTC. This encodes CASSPAGGDQKYF. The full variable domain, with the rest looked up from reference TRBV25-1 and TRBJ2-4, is EADIYQTPRYLVIGTGKKITLECSQTMGHDKMYWYQQDPGMELHLIHYSYGVNSTEKGDLSSESTVSRIRTEHFPLTLESARPSHTSQYLCASSPAGGDQKYFGAGTRLSVL.

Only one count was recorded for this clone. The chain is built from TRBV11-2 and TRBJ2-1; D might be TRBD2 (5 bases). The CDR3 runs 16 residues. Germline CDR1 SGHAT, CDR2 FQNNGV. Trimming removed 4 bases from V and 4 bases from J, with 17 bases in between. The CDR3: CASSYPGRLVYNEQFF. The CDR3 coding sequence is TGTGCCAGCAGCTACCCGGGAAGGCTAGTTTACAATGAGCAGTTCTTC.

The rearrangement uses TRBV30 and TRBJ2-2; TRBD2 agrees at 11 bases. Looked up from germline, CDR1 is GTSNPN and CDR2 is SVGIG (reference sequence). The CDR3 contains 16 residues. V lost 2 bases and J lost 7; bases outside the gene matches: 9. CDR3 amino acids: CAWSPRTSGLNGELFF. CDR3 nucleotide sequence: TGTGCCTGGAGTCCCCGGACTAGCGGGTTAAACGGGGAGCTGTTTTTT.

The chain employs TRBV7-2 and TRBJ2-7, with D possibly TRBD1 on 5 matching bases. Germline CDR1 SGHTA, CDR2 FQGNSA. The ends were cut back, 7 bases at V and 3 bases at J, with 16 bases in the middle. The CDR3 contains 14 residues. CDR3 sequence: CASTFLGVDYEQYF. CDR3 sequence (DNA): TGTGCCAGCACCTTCTTAGGGGTGGACTACGAGCAGTACTTC.

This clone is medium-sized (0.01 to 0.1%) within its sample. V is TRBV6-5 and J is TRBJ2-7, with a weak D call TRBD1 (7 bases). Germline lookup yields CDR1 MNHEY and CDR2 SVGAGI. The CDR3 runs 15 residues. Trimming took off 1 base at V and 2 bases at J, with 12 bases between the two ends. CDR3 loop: CASSYLQGGAYEQYF. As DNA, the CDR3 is TGTGCCAGCAGTTACTTGCAGGGGGGTGCCTACGAGCAGTACTTC.

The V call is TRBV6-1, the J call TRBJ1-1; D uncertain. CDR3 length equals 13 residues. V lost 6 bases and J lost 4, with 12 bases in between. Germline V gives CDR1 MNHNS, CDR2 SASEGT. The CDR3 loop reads CASSDGEATEAFF. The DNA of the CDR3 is TGTGCCAGCAGCGACGGGGAAGCCACTGAAGCTTTCTTT.

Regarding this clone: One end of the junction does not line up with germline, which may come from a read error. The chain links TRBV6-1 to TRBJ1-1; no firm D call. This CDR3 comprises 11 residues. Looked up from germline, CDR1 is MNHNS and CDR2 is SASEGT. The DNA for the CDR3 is TGTGCCAGCAGGGTGAACACCGAAGCTTTCTTT. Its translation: CASRVNTEAFF.

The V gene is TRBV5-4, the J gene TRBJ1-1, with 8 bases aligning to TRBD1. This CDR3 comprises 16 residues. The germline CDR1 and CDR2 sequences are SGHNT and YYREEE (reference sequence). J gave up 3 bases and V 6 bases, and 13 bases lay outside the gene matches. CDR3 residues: CASTPQGVREYTEAFF. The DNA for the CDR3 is TGTGCCAGCACCCCACAGGGGGTGCGGGAGTACACTGAAGCTTTCTTT.

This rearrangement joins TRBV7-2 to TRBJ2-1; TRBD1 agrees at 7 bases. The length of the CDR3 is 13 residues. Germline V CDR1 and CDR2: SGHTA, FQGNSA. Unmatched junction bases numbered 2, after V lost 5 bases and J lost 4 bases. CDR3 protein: CASSPGQYNEQFF. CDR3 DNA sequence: TGTGCCAGCAGCCCGGGACAGTACAATGAGCAGTTCTTC.

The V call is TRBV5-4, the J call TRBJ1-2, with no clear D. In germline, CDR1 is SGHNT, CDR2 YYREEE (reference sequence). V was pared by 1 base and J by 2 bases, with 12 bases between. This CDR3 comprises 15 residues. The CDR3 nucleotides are TGTGCCAGCAGCTTGTCTGCCAGACTCAACTATGGCTACACCTTC. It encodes CASSLSARLNYGYTF.

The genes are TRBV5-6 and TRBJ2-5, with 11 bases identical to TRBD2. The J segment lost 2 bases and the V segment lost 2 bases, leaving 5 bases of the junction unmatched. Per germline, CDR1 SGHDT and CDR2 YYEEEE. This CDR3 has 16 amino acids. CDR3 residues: CASSFGTSGRQETQYF. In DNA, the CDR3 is TGTGCCAGCAGCTTTGGGACTAGCGGAAGGCAAGAGACCCAGTACTTC.

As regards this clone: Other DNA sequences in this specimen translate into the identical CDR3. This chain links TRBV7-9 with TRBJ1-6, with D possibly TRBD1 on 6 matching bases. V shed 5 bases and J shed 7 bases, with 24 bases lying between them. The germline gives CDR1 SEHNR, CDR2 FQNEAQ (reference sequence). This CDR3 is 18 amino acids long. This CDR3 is CASSTYRDMGEGNSPLHF. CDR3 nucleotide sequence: TGTGCCAGCAGCACATACCGGGACATGGGAGAGGGGAATTCACCCCTCCACTTT.

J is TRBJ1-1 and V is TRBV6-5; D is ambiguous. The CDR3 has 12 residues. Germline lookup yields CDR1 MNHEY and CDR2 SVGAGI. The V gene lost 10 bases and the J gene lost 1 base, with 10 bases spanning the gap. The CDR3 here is CATGRGNTEAFF. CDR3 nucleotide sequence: TGTGCCACCGGTCGGGGGAACACTGAAGCTTTCTTT.

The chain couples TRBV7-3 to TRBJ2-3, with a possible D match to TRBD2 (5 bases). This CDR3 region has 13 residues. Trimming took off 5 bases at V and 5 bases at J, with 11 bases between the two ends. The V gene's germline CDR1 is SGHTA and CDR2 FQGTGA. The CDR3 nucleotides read TGTGCCAGCAGCATGTCACGGGGAGATACGCAGTATTTT. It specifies CASSMSRGDTQYF.

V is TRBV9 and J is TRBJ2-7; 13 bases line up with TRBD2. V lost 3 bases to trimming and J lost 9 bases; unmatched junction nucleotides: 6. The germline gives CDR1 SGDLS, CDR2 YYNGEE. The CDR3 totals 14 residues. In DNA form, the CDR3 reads TGTGCCAGCAGCGCCGGACTAGCGGGGGAGGCGCAGTACTTC. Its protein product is CASSAGLAGEAQYF.

The CDR3 DNA reads as TGTGCCACTAAACTCCGGGCCCCAAGGGGGTACACTGAAGCTTTCTTT. Encoded protein: CATKLRAPRGYTEAFF. V is TRBV19 and J is TRBJ1-1; D may be TRBD1 (6 bases). The germline gives CDR1 LNHDA, CDR2 SQIVND (reference sequence). V was pared by 10 bases and J by 3 bases, with 24 bases between. The CDR3 spans 16 residues.

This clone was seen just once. This CDR3 is CAWRFMGREAFF. The CDR3 nucleotides read TGTGCCTGGAGATTTATGGGCCGCGAAGCTTTCTTT. This chain uses TRBV30 with TRBJ1-1; no clear D. CDR3 length: 12 residues. CDR1 and CDR2 from the germline V gene are GTSNPN and SVGIG (reference sequence). Trimming shortened V by 3 bases and J by 8 bases, and 13 bases separated the two germline ends.

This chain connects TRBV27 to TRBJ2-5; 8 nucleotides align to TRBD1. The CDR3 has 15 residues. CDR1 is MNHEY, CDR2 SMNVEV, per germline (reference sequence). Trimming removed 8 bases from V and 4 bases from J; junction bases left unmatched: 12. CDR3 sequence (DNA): TGTGCCAGCGCGCCCTCCAGGGGGCTGTTAGAGACCCAGTACTTC. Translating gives CASAPSRGLLETQYF.

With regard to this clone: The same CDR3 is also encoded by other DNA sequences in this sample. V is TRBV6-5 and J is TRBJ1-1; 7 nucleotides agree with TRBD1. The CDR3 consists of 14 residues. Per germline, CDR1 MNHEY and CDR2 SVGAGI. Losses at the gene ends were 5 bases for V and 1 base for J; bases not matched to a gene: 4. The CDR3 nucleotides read TGTGCCAGCAGTCACGGGACAGCGAACACTGAAGCTTTCTTT. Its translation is CASSHGTANTEAFF.

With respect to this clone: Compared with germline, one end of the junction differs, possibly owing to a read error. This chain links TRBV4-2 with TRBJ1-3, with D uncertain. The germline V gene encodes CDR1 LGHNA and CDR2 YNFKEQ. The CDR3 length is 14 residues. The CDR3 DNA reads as TGTGCCAGCAGCCAAGAAACCGGCGGAAACACCACATATTTT. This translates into CASSQETGGNTTYF.